The 6 T cell receptor beta chains below were found in one sample sequenced in a study of blood T cell repertoires in COVID-19. The repertoire was sequenced with immunoSEQ multiplex PCR; TCRdb's copy has only in-frame clones and lacks some. The sample comprises approximately 150,000 clones, more than 75% of which are singletons, and 8.6% rests with the top ten. Sequenced input: peripheral blood. The receptor set was obtained from a woman aged 50 to 60 with active or convalescent COVID-19.

The V gene is TRBV29-1, the J gene TRBJ2-3, with D unresolved. This CDR3 spans 15 amino acids. Germline V gives CDR1 SQVTM, CDR2 ANQGSEA. The germline V and J ends were trimmed by 6 bases and 3 bases, with 19 bases remaining between them. DNA for the CDR3: TGCAGCGTCGCCCCGCGGCTCCGGCTTACAGATACGCAGTATTTT. This encodes CSVAPRLRLTDTQYF.

The V gene is TRBV4-2, the J gene TRBJ2-2; 7 positions agree with TRBD2. Per the germline V gene, CDR1 is LGHNA and CDR2 is YNFKEQ. CDR3 size: 13 residues. Germline trimming cut 5 bases from V and 7 bases from J; bases unmatched to any gene: 4. This CDR3 is CASSSTSVGELFF. The CDR3 nucleotides read TGTGCCAGCAGCTCCACTAGCGTCGGGGAGCTGTTTTTT.

This clone turned up a few times. The V gene is TRBV29-1, the J gene TRBJ1-2, with 8 bases that match TRBD1. Germline V gene data show CDR1 as SQVTM and CDR2 as ANQGSEA. CDR3 length equals 11 residues. The V segment lost 6 bases and the J segment 8 bases; nucleotides outside the gene matches: 5. The CDR3 sequence is CSVNSGGGYTF. The CDR3, as DNA: TGCAGCGTGAACTCAGGGGGCGGCTACACCTTC.

This chain links TRBV5-4 with TRBJ2-5; 7 bases are a match to TRBD1. CDR3 length equals 14 residues. The junction had 2 bases not matched to a gene; V was cut back by 0 bases and J by 3 bases. Per germline, CDR1 SGHNT and CDR2 YYREEE (reference sequence). The CDR3 region is CASSLAGTEETQYF. In DNA, the CDR3 is TGTGCCAGCAGCTTGGCCGGGACAGAAGAGACCCAGTACTTC.

CDR3 coding DNA: TGTGCCACCCTGGACAGGGTGTTGCCTCGGTCTAATGGCTACACCTTC. Residues: CATLDRVLPRSNGYTF. The V and J genes are TRBV10-3 and TRBJ1-2; TRBD1 matches at 8 bases. Germline lookup yields CDR1 ENHRY and CDR2 SYGVKD. V lost 10 bases to trimming and J lost 6 bases; unmatched junction nucleotides: 19. The CDR3 has 16 residues.

This chain uses TRBV14 with TRBJ1-5, with a tentative D call TRBD1 (6 bases). Trimming removed 0 bases at V and 2 bases at J, with 11 bases between. The germline gives CDR1 SGHDN, CDR2 FVKESK. This CDR3 contains 16 residues. This CDR3 is CASSQDCQGCNQPQHF. As DNA, the CDR3 is TGTGCCAGCAGCCAAGATTGTCAGGGGTGCAATCAGCCCCAGCATTTT.